This T cell receptor (beta chain) was documented in a study of OX40 agonist ivuxolimab in advanced cancers. Study background: Patients were treated with intravenous ivuxolimab, dosed at 0.01 to 10 mg/kg and infused every 2 weeks. Patients achieving partial responses numbered three: one hepatocellular carcinoma case and two cutaneous melanoma cases.

Study-wide results and limits: Expanded clones were, on average, more numerous in CD8+ T cells than in CD4+.

Data came from immunoSEQ multiplex PCR; TCRdb stores just in-frame clones and leaves some out. This table has under 7,500 clones, roughly 90% appearing once. In regard to this clone: Its antigen is not identified.

The CDR3 runs 15 residues. CDR1 is LNHDA, CDR2 SQIVND, per germline (reference sequence). Unmatched junction bases numbered 7, after V lost 5 bases and J lost 7 bases. The chain joins TRBV19 to TRBJ2-1; TRBD2 matches 11 bases. The sample consisted of CD4+ or CD8+ T cells sorted from blood, taken in a trial of the OX40 agonist ivuxolimab. This TCR came from an adult with an advanced solid tumor such as melanoma, head and neck, liver or kidney cancer. CDR3 amino acids: CASSVLAGGPNEQFF. Here the CDR3 DNA reads TGTGCCAGTAGTGTCTTAGCGGGAGGGCCGAATGAGCAGTTCTTC.